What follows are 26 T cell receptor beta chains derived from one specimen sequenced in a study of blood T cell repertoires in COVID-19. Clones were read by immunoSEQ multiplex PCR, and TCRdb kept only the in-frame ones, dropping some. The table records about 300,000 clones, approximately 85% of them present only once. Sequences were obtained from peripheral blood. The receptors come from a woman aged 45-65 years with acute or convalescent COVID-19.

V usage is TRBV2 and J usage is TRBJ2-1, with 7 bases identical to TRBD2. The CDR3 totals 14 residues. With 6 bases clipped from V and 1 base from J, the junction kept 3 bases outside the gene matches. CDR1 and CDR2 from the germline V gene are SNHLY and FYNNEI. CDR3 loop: CASRRELSYNEQFF. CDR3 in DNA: TGTGCCAGCAGGCGGGAGTTGTCCTACAATGAGCAGTTCTTC. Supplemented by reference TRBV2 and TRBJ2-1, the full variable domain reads EPEVTQTPSHQVTQMGQEVILRCVPISNHLYFYWYRQILGQKVEFLVSFYNNEISEKSEIFDDQFSVERPDGSNFTLKIRSTKLEDSAMYFCASRRELSYNEQFFGPGTRLTVL.

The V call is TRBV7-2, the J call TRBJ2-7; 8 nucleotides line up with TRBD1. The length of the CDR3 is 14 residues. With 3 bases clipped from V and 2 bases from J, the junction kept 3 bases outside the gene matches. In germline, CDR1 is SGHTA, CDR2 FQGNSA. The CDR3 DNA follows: TGTGCCAGCAGCTTTGGACAGGGCCCCTACGAGCAGTACTTC. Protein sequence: CASSFGQGPYEQYF. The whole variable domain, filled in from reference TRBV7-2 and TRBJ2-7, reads GAGVSQSPSNKVTEKGKDVELRCDPISGHTALYWYRQSLGQGLEFLIYFQGNSAPDKSGLPSDRFSAERTGGSVSTLTIQRTQQEDSAVYLCASSFGQGPYEQYFGPGTRLTVT.

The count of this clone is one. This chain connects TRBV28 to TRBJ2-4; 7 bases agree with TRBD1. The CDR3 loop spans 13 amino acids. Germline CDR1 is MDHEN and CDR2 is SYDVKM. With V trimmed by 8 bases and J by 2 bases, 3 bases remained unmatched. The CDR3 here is CASLQGSKNIQYF. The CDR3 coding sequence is TGTGCCAGCTTACAGGGGTCCAAAAACATTCAGTACTTC.

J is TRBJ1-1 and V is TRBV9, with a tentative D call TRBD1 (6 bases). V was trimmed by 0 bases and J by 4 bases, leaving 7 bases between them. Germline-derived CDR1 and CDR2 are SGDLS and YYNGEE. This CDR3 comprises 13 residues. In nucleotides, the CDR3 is TGTGCCAGCAGCGTAGAAGGGGGCACTGAAGCTTTCTTT. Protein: CASSVEGGTEAFF.

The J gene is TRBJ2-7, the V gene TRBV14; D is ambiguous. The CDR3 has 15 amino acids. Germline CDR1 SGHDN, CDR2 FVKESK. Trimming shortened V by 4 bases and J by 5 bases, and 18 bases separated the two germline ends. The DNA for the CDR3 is TGTGCCAGCAGCCCTAGAATATTTTCGCCCCACGAGCAGTACTTC. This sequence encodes CASSPRIFSPHEQYF.

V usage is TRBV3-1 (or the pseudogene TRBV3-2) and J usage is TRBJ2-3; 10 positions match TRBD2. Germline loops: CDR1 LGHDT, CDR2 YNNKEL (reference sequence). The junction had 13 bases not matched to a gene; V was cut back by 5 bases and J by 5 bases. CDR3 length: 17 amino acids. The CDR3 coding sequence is TGTGCCAGCAGCTACACCCCGCTAGCGGGAGATAGAGATACGCAGTATTTT. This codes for CASSYTPLAGDRDTQYF.

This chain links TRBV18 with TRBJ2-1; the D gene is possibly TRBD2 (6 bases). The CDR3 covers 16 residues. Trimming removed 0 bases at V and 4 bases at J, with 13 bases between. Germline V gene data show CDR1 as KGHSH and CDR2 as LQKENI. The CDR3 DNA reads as TGTGCCAGCTCACCACCTAGGGCTAGCGTATACAATGAGCAGTTCTTC. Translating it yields CASSPPRASVYNEQFF.

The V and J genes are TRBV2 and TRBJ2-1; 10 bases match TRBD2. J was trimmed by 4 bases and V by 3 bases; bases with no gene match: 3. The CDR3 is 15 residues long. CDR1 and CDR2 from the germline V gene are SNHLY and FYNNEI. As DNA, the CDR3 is TGTGCCAGCAGTGAGGGACTAGCGTTTTACAATGAGCAGTTCTTC. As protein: CASSEGLAFYNEQFF. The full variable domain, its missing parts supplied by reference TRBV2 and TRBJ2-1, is EPEVTQTPSHQVTQMGQEVILRCVPISNHLYFYWYRQILGQKVEFLVSFYNNEISEKSEIFDDQFSVERPDGSNFTLKIRSTKLEDSAMYFCASSEGLAFYNEQFFGPGTRLTVL.

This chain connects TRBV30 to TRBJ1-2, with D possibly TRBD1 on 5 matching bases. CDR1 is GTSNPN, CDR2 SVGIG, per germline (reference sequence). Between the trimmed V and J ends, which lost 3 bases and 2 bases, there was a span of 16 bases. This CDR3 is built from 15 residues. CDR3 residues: CAWRGPGGINYGYTF. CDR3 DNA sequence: TGTGCCTGGAGGGGGCCGGGGGGGATCAACTATGGCTACACCTTC.

CDR3 loop: CASIGAGSDEQYF. The CDR3 DNA is TGTGCCAGCATCGGAGCGGGCAGTGACGAGCAGTACTTC. The chain joins TRBV28 to TRBJ2-7; a weak D match, TRBD2 (6 bases). Germline V lookup: CDR1 MDHEN, CDR2 SYDVKM. The CDR3 contains 13 residues. V lost 7 bases and J lost 5, with 15 bases in between.

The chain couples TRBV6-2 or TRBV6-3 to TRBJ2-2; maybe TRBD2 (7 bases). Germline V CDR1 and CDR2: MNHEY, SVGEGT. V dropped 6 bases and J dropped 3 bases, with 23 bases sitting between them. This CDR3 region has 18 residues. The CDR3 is CASSRPIWGGGDTGELFF. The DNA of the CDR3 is TGTGCCAGCAGCCGACCGATCTGGGGGGGCGGAGACACCGGGGAGCTGTTTTTT.

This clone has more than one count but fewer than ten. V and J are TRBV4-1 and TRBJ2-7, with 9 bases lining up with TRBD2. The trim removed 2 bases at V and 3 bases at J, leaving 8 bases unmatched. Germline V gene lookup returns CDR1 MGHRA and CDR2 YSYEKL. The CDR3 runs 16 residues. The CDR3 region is CASSQPTSGGNYEQYF. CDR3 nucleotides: TGCGCCAGCAGCCAACCGACTAGCGGAGGGAACTACGAGCAGTACTTC.

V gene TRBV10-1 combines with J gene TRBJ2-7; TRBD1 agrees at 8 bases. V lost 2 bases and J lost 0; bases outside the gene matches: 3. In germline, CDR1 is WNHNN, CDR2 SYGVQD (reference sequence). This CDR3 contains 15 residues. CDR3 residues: CASSERTGLSYEQYF. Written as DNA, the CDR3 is TGCGCCAGCAGTGAGCGGACAGGGCTCTCCTACGAGCAGTACTTC.

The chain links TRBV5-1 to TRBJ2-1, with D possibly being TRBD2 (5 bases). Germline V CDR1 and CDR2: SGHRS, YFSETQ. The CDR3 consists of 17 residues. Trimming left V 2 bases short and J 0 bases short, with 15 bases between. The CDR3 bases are TGCGCCAGCAGCTTTCCAGAGGGAACTGCCTCCTACAATGAGCAGTTCTTC. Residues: CASSFPEGTASYNEQFF.

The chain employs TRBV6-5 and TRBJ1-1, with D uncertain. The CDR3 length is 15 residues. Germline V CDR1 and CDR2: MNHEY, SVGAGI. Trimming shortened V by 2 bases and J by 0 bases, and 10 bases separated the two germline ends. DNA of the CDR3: TGTGCCAGCAGTTACAGGGCGGGGTTGAACACTGAAGCTTTCTTT. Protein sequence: CASSYRAGLNTEAFF.

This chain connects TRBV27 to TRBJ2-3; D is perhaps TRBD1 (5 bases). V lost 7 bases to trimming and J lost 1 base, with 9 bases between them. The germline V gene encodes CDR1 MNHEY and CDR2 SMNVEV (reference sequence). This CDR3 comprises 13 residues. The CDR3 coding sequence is TGTGCCAGCATCCTACAGGGCACAGATACGCAGTATTTT. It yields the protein CASILQGTDTQYF.

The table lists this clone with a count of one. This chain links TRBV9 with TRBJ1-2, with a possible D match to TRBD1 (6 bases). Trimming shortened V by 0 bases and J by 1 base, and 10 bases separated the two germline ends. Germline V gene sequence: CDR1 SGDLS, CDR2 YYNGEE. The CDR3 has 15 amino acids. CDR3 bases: TGTGCCAGCAGCGTAGTGGGCAGGGGTAACTATGGCTACACCTTC. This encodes CASSVVGRGNYGYTF.

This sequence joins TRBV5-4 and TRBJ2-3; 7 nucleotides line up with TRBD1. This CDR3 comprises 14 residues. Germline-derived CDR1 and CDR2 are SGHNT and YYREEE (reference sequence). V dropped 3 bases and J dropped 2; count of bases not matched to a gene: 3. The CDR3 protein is CASSSTGPTDTQYF. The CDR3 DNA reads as TGTGCCAGCAGCTCGACAGGGCCCACAGATACGCAGTATTTT.

CDR3 amino acids: CASSAGGSQRGYTF. CDR3 sequence (DNA): TGTGCCAGCAGTGCAGGGGGCAGCCAACGTGGCTACACCTTC. The chain is built from TRBV2 and TRBJ1-2; 8 bases are a match to TRBD1. In germline, CDR1 is SNHLY, CDR2 FYNNEI. The trim removed 4 bases at V and 7 bases at J, leaving 8 bases unmatched. The CDR3 is 14 residues long.

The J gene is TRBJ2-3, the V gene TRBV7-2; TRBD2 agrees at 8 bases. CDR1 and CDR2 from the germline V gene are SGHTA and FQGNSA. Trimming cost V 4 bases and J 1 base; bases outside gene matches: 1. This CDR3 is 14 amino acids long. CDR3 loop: CASSSTSGTDTQYF. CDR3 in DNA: TGTGCCAGCAGCTCGACTAGCGGCACAGATACGCAGTATTTT.

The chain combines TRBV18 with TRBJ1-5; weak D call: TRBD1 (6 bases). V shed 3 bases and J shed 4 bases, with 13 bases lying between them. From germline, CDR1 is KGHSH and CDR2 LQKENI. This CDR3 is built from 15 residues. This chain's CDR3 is CASSPVRGQNQPQHF. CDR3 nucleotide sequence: TGTGCCAGCTCACCCGTACGAGGACAGAATCAGCCCCAGCATTTT.

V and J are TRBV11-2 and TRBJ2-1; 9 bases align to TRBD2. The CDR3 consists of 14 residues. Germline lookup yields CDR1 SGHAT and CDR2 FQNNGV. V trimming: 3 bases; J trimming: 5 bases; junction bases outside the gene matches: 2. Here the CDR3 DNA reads TGTGCCAGCAGCTTGACTAGCGGTAACAATGAGCAGTTCTTC. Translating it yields CASSLTSGNNEQFF.

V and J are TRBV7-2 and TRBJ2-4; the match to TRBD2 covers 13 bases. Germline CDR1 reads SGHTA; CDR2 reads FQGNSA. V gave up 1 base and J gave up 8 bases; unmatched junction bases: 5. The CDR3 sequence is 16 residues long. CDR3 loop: CASSLELAGGLYIQYF. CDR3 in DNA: TGTGCCAGCAGCTTAGAACTAGCGGGAGGGCTCTACATTCAGTACTTC.

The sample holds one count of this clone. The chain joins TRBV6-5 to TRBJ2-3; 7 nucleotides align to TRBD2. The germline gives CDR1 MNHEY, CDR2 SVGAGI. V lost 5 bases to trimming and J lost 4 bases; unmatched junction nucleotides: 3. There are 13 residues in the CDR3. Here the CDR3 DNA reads TGTGCCAGCAGTCCCCGGGGGGCAGATACGCAGTATTTT. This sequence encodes CASSPRGADTQYF.

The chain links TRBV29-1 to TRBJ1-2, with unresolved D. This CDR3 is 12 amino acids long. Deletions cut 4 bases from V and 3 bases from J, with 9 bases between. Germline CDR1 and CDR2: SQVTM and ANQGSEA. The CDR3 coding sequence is TGCAGCGTTGGGCGGATAGACTATGGCTACACCTTC. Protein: CSVGRIDYGYTF.

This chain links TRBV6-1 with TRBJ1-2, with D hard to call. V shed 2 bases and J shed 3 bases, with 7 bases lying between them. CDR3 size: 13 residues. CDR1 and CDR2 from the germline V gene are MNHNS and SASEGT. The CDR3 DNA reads TGTGCCAGCAGTGAAAACATGGACTATGGCTACACCTTC. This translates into CASSENMDYGYTF.